In its sample, the clone carrying this T cell receptor (beta chain) was seen a few times. Its antigen is as yet unknown. Vbeta (60) and Jbeta (13) primers were used in the PCR. The assay was immunoSEQ multiplex PCR, and TCRdb's table has in-frame clones only and misses some. Altogether more than 65,000 clones are present, about 79% being singletons, with the ten largest covering roughly 6%. This sample was included in a study of cytomegalovirus exposure and HLA in healthy donors. The study's findings and limits: Judged likely to be a sequencing artifact was a cluster of highly shared sequence variants. Associated with cytomegalovirus, according to the listing, were some 150 TCR beta chains. Later analysis suggested links between common viral pathogens and several top significant clusters.

The CDR3 is 16 amino acids. V lost 5 bases and J 1 base, leaving 15 bases between the germline ends. CDR1 and CDR2 (germline): SGHVS, FQNEAQ. The genes are TRBV7-8 and TRBJ2-4; D not certain. The clonotype originates from a female donor in good health and CMV-seronegative. Sample: PBMCs. The CDR3 DNA reads TGTGCCAGCAGCCCACCAGCTAGTTGGGCCAAAAACATTCAGTACTTC. Its translation is CASSPPASWAKNIQYF.